Detailed here is one TCR beta chain. The antigen is not known. Germline and junction disagree at one end, which may indicate a read error. Looked up from germline, CDR1 is KGHSH and CDR2 is LQKENI. CDR3 length equals 16 residues. This entry comes from a study of metastatic and nonmetastatic thyroid tumors. Study-wide background: Peripheral blood and tumor or nodule samples from malignant and benign thyroid patients were compared.

General observations from the study: Relative to benign nodules, malignant thyroid tumors were reportedly characterized by significantly elevated TCR beta diversity in blood and tumor.

Authors' processing steps: For papillary thyroid cancer, a distant-metastasis classifier was constructed from CDR3 differences observed across clinicopathological groups. Via MiXCR, TCRdb re-called the PCR reads. These V and J calls originate from TCRdb's pipeline instead of the authors' own analysis. The table lists 15,000 to 20,000 clones, approximately 24% of them singletons. Nobody among the patients had been given any treatment before thyroid surgery. The sequence was collected from a female donor with papillary thyroid cancer or a benign thyroid nodule (not recorded which). Some clones in this sample may be carry-over from other donors' samples. The sample taken for sequencing was tumor tissue. The chain links TRBV18 to TRBJ2-7, with D perhaps matching TRBD2 (6 bases). CDR3 bases: TGTGCCAGCTCACCCCCCGGGACTGGAGTTCTCTACGATCAGTACTTC. It is translated as CASSPPGTGVLYDQYF.